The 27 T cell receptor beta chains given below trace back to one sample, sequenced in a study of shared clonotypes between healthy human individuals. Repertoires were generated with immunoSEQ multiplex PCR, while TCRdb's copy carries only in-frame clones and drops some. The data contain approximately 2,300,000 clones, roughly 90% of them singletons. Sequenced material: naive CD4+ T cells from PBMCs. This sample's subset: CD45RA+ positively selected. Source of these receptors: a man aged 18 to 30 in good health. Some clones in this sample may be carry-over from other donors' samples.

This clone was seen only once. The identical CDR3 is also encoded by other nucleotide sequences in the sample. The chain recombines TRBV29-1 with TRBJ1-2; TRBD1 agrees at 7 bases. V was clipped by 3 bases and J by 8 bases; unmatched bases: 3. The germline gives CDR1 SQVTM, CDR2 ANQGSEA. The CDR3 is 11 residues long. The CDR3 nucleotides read TGCAGCGTTGACCGACAGGGAGGCTACACCTTC. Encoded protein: CSVDRQGGYTF.

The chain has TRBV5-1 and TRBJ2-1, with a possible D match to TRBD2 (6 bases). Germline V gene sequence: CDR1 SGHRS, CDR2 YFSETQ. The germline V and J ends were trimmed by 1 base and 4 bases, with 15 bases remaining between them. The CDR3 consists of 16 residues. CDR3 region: CASSLSAAGSYNEQFF. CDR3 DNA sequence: TGCGCCAGCAGCTTGTCGGCAGCGGGTTCTTACAATGAGCAGTTCTTC.

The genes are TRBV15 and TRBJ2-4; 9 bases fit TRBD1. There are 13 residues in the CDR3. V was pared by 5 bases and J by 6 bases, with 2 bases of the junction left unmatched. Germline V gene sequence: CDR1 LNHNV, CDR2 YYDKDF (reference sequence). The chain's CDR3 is CATSGGQGNIQYF. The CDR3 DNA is TGTGCCACCAGCGGGGGACAGGGAAACATTCAGTACTTC.

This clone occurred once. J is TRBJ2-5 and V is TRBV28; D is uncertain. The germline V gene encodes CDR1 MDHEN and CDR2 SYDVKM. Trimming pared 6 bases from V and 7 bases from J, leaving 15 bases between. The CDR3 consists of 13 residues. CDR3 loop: CASRTYTDRTQYF. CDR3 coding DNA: TGTGCCAGCAGGACATACACCGACCGGACCCAGTACTTC.

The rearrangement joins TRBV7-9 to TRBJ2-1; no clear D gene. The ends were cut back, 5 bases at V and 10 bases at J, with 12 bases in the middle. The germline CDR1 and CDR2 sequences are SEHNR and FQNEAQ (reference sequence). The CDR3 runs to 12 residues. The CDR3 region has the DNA TGTGCCAGCAGCCGCGGTACGACAGAGCAGTTCTTC. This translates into CASSRGTTEQFF.

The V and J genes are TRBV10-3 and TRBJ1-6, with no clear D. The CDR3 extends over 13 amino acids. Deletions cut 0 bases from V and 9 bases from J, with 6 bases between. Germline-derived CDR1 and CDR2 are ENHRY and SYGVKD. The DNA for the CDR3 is TGTGCCATCAGTGAGTCGTCGTCTTCACCCCTCCACTTT. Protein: CAISESSSSPLHF.

This CDR3 reads CASSQDVAGTGSRKLFF. The DNA of the CDR3 is TGTGCCAGCAGCCAAGATGTTGCCGGGACAGGGTCCCGAAAACTGTTTTTT. The rearrangement joins TRBV4-2 to TRBJ1-4; 9 positions match TRBD1. CDR1 and CDR2 (germline): LGHNA, YNFKEQ. J gave up 10 bases and V 0 bases, and 12 bases lay outside the gene matches. This CDR3 comprises 17 residues.

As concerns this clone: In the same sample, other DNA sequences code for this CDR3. In DNA form, the CDR3 reads TGCGCCAGCAGCTTGGGACAGGGGGGGTCCTACGAGCAGTACTTC. This encodes CASSLGQGGSYEQYF. The chain has TRBV5-1 and TRBJ2-7, with TRBD1 identical over 9 bases. V lost 0 bases, J lost 1 base, and 2 bases stayed unmatched. The CDR3 is 15 residues long. Germline loops: CDR1 SGHRS, CDR2 YFSETQ.

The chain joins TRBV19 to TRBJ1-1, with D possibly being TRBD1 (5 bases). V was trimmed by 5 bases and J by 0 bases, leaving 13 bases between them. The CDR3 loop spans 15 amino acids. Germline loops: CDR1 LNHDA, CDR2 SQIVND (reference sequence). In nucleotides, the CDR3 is TGTGCCAGTAGTCCCTCACAGGAGTTGAACACTGAAGCTTTCTTT. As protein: CASSPSQELNTEAFF.

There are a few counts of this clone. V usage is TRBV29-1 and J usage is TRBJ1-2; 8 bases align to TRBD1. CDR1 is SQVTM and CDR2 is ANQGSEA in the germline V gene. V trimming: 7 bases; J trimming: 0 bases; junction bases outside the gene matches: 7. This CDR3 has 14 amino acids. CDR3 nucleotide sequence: TGCAGCGCCCTGACAGGGGCGACTAACTATGGCTACACCTTC. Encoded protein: CSALTGATNYGYTF.

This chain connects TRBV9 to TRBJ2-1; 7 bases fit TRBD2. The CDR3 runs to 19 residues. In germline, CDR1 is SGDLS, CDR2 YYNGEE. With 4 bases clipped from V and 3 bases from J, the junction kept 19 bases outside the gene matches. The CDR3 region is CASSPRPPLAARGYNEQFF. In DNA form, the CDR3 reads TGTGCCAGCAGCCCAAGACCCCCGCTAGCGGCCCGGGGCTACAATGAGCAGTTCTTC.

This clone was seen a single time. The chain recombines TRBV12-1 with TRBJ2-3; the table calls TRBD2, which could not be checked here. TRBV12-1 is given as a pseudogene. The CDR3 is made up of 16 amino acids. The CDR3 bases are TGTGCCAGCAGCTTCCTGAGCGGGAGGGCCAAAGATACGCAGTATTTT. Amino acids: CASSFLSGRAKDTQYF.

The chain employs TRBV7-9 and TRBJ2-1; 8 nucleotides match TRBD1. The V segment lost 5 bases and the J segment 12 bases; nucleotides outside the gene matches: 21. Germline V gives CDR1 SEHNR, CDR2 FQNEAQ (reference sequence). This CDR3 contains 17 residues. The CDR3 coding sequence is TGTGCCAGCAGCCTTCTAAGGGTAGGACAGGGCCCAGGAGGGCAGTTCTTC. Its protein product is CASSLLRVGQGPGGQFF.

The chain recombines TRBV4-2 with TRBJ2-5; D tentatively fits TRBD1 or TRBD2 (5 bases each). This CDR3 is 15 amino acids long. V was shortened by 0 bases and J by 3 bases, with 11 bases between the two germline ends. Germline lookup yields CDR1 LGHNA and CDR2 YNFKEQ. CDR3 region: CASSQDRMGEETQYF. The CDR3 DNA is TGTGCCAGCAGCCAAGACCGTATGGGGGAAGAGACCCAGTACTTC.

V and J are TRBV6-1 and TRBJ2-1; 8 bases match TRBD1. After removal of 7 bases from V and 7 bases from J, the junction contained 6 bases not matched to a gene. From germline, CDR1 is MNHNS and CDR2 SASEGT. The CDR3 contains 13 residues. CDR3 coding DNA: TGTGCCAGCAACTTGGACAGGGTGAATGAGCAGTTCTTC. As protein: CASNLDRVNEQFF.

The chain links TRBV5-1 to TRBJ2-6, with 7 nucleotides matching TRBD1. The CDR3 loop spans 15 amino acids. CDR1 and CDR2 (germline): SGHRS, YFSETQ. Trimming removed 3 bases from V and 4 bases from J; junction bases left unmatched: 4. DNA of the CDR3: TGCGCCAGCAGCTCCGGGACAGCAGGGGCCAACGTCCTGACTTTC. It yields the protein CASSSGTAGANVLTF. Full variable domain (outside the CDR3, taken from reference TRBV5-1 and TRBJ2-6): KAGVTQTPRYLIKTRGQQVTLSCSPISGHRSVSWYQQTPGQGLQFLFEYFSETQRNKGNFPGRFSGRQFSNSRSEMNVSTLELGDSALYLCASSSGTAGANVLTFGAGSRLTVL.

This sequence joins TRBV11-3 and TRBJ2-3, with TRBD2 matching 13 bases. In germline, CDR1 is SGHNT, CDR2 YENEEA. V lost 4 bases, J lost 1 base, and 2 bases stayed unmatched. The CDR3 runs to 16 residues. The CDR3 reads CASSSGLAGRTDTQYF. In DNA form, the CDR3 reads TGTGCCAGCAGCTCGGGACTAGCGGGACGCACAGATACGCAGTATTTT.

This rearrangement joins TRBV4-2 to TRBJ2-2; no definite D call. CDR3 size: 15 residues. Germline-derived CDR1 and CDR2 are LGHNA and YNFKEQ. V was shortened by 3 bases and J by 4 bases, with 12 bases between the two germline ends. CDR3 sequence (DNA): TGTGCCAGCAGCCATAGAGACTCGCTCACCGGGGAGCTGTTTTTT. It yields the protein CASSHRDSLTGELFF.

CDR3 residues: CASSLYPGSSGANVLTF. In DNA form, the CDR3 reads TGTGCCAGCAGTTTATACCCAGGCAGCTCTGGGGCCAACGTCCTGACTTTC. This sequence joins TRBV27 and TRBJ2-6; D call uncertain. From germline, CDR1 is MNHEY and CDR2 SMNVEV (reference sequence). This CDR3 spans 17 amino acids. The ends were cut back, 1 base at V and 0 bases at J, with 10 bases in the middle.

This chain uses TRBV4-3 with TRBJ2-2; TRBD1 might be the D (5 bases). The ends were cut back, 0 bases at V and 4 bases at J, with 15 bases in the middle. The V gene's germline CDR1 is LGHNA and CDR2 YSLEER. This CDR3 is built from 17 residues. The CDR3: CASSQESGTGTTGELFF. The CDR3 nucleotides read TGCGCCAGCAGCCAAGAATCAGGAACAGGCACCACCGGGGAGCTGTTTTTT.

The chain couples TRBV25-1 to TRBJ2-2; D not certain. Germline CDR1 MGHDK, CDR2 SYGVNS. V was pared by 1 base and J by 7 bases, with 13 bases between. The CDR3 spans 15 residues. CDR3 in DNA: TGTGCCAGCAGTGAATTTGACGGTCGGATCGGGGAGCTGTTTTTT. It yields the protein CASSEFDGRIGELFF.

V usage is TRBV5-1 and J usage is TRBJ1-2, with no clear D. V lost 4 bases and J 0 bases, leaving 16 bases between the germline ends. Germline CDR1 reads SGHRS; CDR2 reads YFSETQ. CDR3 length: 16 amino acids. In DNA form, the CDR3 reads TGCGCCAGCAGCCCGGACCCGACCGGTACTAACTATGGCTACACCTTC. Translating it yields CASSPDPTGTNYGYTF. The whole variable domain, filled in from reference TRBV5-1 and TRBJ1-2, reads KAGVTQTPRYLIKTRGQQVTLSCSPISGHRSVSWYQQTPGQGLQFLFEYFSETQRNKGNFPGRFSGRQFSNSRSEMNVSTLELGDSALYLCASSPDPTGTNYGYTFGSGTRLTVV.

This CDR3 is CATSRVLQTVGDTQYF. The CDR3 coding sequence is TGTGCCACCAGCAGAGTTCTCCAGACCGTTGGAGATACGCAGTATTTT. The chain carries TRBV15 and TRBJ2-3; no reliable D call. The CDR3 runs to 16 residues. Germline loops: CDR1 LNHNV, CDR2 YYDKDF (reference sequence). The V end was cut by 1 base, the J end by 5 bases, with 16 bases between. The entire variable domain, with the rest obtained from reference TRBV15 and TRBJ2-3, is as follows: DAMVIQNPRYQVTQFGKPVTLSCSQTLNHNVMYWYQQKSSQAPKLLFHYYDKDFNNEADTPDNFQSRRPNTSFCFLDIRSPGLGDTAMYLCATSRVLQTVGDTQYFGPGTRLTVL.

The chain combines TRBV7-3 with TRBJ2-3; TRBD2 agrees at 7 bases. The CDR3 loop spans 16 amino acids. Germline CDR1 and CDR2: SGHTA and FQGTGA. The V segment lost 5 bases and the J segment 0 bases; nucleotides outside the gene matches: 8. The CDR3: CASSPSLAASTDTQYF. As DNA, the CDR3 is TGTGCCAGCAGCCCATCTCTAGCGGCTAGCACAGATACGCAGTATTTT.

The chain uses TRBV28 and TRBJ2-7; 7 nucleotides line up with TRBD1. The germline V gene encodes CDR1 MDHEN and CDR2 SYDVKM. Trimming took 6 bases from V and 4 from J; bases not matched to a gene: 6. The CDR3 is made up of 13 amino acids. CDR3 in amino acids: CASRTGAKYEQYF. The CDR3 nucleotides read TGTGCCAGCAGAACAGGGGCGAAGTACGAGCAGTACTTC.

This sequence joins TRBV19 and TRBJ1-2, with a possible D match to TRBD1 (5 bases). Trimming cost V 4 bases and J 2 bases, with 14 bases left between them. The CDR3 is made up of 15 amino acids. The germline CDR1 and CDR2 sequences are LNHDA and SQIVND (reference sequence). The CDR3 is CASSTGHFLNYGYTF. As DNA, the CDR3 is TGTGCCAGTAGTACCGGACACTTCCTAAACTATGGCTACACCTTC. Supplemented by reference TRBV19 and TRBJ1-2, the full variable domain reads DGGITQSPKYLFRKEGQNVTLSCEQNLNHDAMYWYRQDPGQGLRLIYYSQIVNDFQKGDIAEGYSVSREKKESFPLTVTSAQKNPTAFYLCASSTGHFLNYGYTFGSGTRLTVV.

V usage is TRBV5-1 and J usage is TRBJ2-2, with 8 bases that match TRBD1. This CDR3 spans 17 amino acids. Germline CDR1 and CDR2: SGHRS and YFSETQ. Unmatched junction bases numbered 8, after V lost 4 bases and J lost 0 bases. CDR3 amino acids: CASSQIPGQANTGELFF. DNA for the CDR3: TGCGCCAGCAGCCAAATTCCGGGACAGGCGAACACCGGGGAGCTGTTTTTT.